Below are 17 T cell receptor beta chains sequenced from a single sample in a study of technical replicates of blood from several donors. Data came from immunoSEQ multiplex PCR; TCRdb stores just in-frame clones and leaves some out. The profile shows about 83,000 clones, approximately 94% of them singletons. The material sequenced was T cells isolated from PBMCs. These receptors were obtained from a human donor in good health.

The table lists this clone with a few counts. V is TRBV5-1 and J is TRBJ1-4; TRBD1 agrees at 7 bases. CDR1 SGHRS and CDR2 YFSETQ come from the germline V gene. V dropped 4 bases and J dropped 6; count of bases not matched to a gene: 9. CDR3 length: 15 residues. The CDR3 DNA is TGCGCCAGCAGCCAGGACAGGTTTCAGGATGAAAAACTGTTTTTT. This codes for CASSQDRFQDEKLFF.

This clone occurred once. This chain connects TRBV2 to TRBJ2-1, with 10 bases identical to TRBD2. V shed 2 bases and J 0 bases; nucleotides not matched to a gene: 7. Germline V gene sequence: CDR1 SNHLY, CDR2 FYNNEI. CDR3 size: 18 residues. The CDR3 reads CASSELLAGPSSYNEQFF. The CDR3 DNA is TGTGCCAGCAGTGAACTACTAGCGGGACCGAGCTCCTACAATGAGCAGTTCTTC.

CDR3 nucleotide sequence: TGTGCCAGCAGCTTGGGGCCGGGCGAGCAGTACTTC. Amino acids: CASSLGPGEQYF. The V and J genes are TRBV5-6 and TRBJ2-7; the D is unclear. The CDR3 runs 12 residues. Trimming took off 0 bases at V and 6 bases at J, with 7 bases between the two ends. Germline CDR1 and CDR2: SGHDT and YYEEEE.

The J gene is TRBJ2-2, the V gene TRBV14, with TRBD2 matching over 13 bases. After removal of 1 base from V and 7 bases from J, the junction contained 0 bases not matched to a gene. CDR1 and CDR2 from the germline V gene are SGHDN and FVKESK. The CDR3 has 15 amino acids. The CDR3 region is CASSQGLAGGGELFF. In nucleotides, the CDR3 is TGTGCCAGCAGCCAAGGACTAGCGGGAGGCGGGGAGCTGTTTTTT.

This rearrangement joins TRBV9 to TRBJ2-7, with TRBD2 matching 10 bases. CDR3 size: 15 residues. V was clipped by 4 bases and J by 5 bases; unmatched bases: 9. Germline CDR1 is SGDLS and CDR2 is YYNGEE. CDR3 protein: CASSPWSSGGNEQYF. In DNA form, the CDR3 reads TGTGCCAGCAGCCCATGGTCTAGCGGGGGAAACGAGCAGTACTTC.

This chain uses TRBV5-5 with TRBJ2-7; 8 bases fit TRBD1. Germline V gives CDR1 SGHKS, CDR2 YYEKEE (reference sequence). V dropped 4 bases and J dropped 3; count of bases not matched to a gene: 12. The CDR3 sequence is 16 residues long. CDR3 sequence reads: CASSKDPGQAIYEQYF. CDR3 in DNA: TGTGCCAGCAGCAAAGACCCGGGACAGGCTATCTACGAGCAGTACTTC.

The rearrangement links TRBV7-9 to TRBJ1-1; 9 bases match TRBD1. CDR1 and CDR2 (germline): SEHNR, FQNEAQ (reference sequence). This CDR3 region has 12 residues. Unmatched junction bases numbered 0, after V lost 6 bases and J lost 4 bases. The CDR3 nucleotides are TGTGCCAGCAGACAGGGGGCCACTGAAGCTTTCTTT. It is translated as CASRQGATEAFF.

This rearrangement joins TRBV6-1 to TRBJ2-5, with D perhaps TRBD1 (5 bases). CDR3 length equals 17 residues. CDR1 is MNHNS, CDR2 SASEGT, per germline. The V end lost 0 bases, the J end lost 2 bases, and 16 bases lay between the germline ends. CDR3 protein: CASSEALLGAEQETQYF. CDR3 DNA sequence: TGTGCCAGCAGTGAAGCGCTTCTTGGGGCAGAGCAAGAGACCCAGTACTTC.

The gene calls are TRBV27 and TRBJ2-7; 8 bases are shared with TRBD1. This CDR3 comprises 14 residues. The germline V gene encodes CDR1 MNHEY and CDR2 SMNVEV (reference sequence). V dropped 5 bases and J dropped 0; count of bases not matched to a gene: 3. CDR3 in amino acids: CASSTGTGSYEQYF. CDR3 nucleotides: TGTGCCAGCAGTACCGGGACAGGCTCCTACGAGCAGTACTTC.

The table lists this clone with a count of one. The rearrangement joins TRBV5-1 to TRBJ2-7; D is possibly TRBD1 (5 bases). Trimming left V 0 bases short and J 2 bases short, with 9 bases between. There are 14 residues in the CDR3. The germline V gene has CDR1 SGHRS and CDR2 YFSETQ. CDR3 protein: CASSLEGQAYEQYF. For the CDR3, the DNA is TGCGCCAGCAGCTTGGAGGGGCAAGCCTACGAGCAGTACTTC.

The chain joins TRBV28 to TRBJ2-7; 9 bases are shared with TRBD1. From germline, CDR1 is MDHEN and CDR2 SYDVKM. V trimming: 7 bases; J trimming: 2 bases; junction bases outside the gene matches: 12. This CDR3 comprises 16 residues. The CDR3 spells CASTIGTGGPPYEQYF. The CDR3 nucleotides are TGTGCCAGCACAATAGGCACAGGGGGCCCTCCCTACGAGCAGTACTTC. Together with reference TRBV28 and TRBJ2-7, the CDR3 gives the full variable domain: DVKVTQSSRYLVKRTGEKVFLECVQDMDHENMFWYRQDPGLGLRLIYFSYDVKMKEKGDIPEGYSVSREKKERFSLILESASTNQTSMYLCASTIGTGGPPYEQYFGPGTRLTVT.

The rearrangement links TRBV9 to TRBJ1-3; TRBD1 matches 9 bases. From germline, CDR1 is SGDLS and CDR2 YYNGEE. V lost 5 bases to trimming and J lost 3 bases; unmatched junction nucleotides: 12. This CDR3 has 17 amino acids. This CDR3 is CASSRHRGRFFGNTIYF. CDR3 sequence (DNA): TGTGCCAGCAGTCGACACAGGGGGCGCTTTTTTGGAAACACCATATATTTT.

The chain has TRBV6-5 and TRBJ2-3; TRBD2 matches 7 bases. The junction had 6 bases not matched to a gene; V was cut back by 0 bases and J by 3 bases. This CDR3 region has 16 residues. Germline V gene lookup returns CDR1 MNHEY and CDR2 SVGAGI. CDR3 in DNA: TGTGCCAGCAGTTACTCGAGCCGGGGGGAAACAGATACGCAGTATTTT. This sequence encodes CASSYSSRGETDTQYF.

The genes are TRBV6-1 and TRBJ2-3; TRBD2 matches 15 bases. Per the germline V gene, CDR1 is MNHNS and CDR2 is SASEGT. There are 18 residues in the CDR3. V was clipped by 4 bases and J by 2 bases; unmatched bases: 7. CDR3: CASSVRGLAGGYTDTQYF. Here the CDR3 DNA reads TGTGCCAGCAGTGTTCGGGGACTAGCGGGGGGTTACACAGATACGCAGTATTTT.

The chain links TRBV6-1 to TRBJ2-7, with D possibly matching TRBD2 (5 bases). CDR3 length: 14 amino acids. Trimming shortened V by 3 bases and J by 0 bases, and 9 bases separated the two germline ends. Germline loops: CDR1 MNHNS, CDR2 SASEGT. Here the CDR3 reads CASSDGRDSYEQYF. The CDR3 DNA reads TGTGCCAGCAGTGATGGTCGGGACTCCTACGAGCAGTACTTC.

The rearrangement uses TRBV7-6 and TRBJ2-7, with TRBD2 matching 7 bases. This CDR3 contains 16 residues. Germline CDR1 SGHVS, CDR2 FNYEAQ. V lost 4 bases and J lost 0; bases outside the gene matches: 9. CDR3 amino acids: CASSSGGGVDSYEQYF. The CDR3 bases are TGTGCCAGCAGCTCCGGTGGGGGGGTTGACTCCTACGAGCAGTACTTC.

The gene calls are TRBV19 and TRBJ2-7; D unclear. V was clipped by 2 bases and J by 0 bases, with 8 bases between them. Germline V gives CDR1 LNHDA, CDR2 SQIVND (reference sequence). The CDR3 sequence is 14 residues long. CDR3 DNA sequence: TGTGCCAGTAGTATATCTCCCGTCTCCTACGAGCAGTACTTC. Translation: CASSISPVSYEQYF.